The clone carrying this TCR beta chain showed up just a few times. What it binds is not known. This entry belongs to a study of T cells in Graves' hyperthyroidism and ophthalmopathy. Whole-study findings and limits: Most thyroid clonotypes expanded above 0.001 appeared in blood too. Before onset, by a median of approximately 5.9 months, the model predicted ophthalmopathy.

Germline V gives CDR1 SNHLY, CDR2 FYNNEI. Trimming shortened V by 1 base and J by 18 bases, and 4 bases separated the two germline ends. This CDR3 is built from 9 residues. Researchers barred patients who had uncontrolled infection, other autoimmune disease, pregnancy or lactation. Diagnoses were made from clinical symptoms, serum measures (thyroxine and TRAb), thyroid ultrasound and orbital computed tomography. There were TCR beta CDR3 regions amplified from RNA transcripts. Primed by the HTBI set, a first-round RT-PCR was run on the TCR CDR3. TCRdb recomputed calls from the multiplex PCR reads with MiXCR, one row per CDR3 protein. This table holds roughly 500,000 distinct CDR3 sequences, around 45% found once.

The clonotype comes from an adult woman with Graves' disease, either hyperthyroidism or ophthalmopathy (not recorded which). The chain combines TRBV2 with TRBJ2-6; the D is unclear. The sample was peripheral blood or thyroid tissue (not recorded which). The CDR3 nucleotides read TGTGCCAGCAGTGAAGGGGAGACTTTC. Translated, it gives CASSEGETF.